Listed below are T cell receptor beta chains from one sample, sequenced in a study of shared clonotypes between healthy human individuals. Some clones are missing from TCRdb's copy, which holds only in-frame ones; the method was immunoSEQ multiplex PCR. The sample has roughly 2,000,000 clones; about 94% are singletons. Sequenced sample: naive CD8+ T cells sorted from blood. These receptors were taken from a man between 18 and 35 years old in good health. Each CDR3 is given with its conserved first and last residue. A D gene is named only where the DNA matches it firmly. The size of a clone is reported for some rows only, either as once, few or many, or as a class for expanded clones.

j_gene: TRBJ2-7
d_gene: .
abundance: once
v_gene: TRBV9
CDR3aa: CASSPDGGSYEQYF
CDR3nt: TGTGCCAGCAGCCCAGACGGGGGTTCCTACGAGCAGTACTTC

j_gene: TRBJ2-1
d_gene: TRBD2
abundance: .
v_gene: TRBV30
CDR3aa: CAWSHAGGSEQFF
CDR3nt: TGTGCCTGGAGTCACGCGGGAGGGAGTGAGCAGTTCTTC

j_gene: TRBJ2-1
d_gene: TRBD1
abundance: .
v_gene: TRBV7-8
CDR3aa: CASSLGQYNEQFF
CDR3nt: TGTGCCAGCAGCTTGGGACAGTACAATGAGCAGTTCTTC

j_gene: TRBJ2-7
d_gene: .
abundance: .
v_gene: TRBV30
CDR3aa: CAWSLGQLYEQYF
CDR3nt: TGTGCCTGGAGCTTAGGACAGCTATACGAGCAGTACTTC

j_gene: TRBJ1-1
d_gene: .
abundance: once
v_gene: TRBV28
CDR3aa: CASSLRDEGWDNTEAFF
CDR3nt: TGTGCCAGCAGTTTAAGGGACGAAGGGTGGGATAACACTGAAGCTTTCTTT

j_gene: TRBJ2-3
d_gene: .
abundance: .
v_gene: TRBV6-5
CDR3aa: CASSYDGVPDTQYF
CDR3nt: TGTGCCAGCAGTTACGATGGTGTTCCAGATACGCAGTATTTT

j_gene: TRBJ1-2
d_gene: .
abundance: few
v_gene: TRBV7-2
CDR3aa: CASSFRRDGYTF
CDR3nt: TGTGCCAGCAGCTTCCGCAGGGACGGCTACACCTTC

j_gene: TRBJ2-7
d_gene: .
abundance: .
v_gene: TRBV6-1
CDR3aa: CASTAILGGEQYF
CDR3nt: TGTGCCAGCACCGCCATCCTAGGTGGCGAGCAGTACTTC

j_gene: TRBJ1-2
d_gene: .
abundance: .
v_gene: TRBV7-9
CDR3aa: CASSFNRDGYTF
CDR3nt: TGTGCCAGCAGCTTCAACAGGGATGGCTACACCTTC

j_gene: TRBJ1-1
d_gene: TRBD1
abundance: .
v_gene: TRBV6-5
CDR3aa: CASREGAAFF
CDR3nt: TGTGCCAGCAGAGAGGGGGCAGCTTTCTTT

j_gene: TRBJ1-2
d_gene: .
abundance: once
v_gene: TRBV28
CDR3aa: CASSLPGSNGYTF
CDR3nt: TGTGCCAGCAGTTTACCAGGGTCGAATGGCTACACCTTC

j_gene: TRBJ2-3
d_gene: TRBD2
abundance: .
v_gene: TRBV4-1
CDR3aa: CASSQDAGGRQDTQYF
CDR3nt: TGCGCCAGCAGCCAAGATGCGGGGGGCCGACAAGATACGCAGTATTTT

j_gene: TRBJ2-7
d_gene: TRBD1
abundance: .
v_gene: TRBV6-1
CDR3aa: CASSEGDSLSYEQYF
CDR3nt: TGTGCCAGCAGTGAAGGGGACAGTCTCTCCTACGAGCAGTACTTC

j_gene: TRBJ2-7
d_gene: TRBD2
abundance: .
v_gene: TRBV14
CDR3aa: CASSQVLAGFYEQYF
CDR3nt: TGTGCCAGCAGCCAAGTTCTAGCGGGGTTCTACGAGCAGTACTTC

j_gene: TRBJ2-3
d_gene: TRBD2
abundance: .
v_gene: TRBV7-9
CDR3aa: CASSRGTGGNTDTQYF
CDR3nt: TGTGCCAGCAGCCGAGGGACGGGGGGAAACACAGATACGCAGTATTTT

j_gene: TRBJ1-2
d_gene: TRBD1
abundance: .
v_gene: TRBV11-2
CDR3aa: CASSLAGQGDGYTF
CDR3nt: TGTGCCAGCAGCTTAGCGGGACAGGGTGATGGCTACACCTTC

j_gene: TRBJ2-2
d_gene: .
abundance: .
v_gene: TRBV6-6
CDR3aa: CASTTTGELFF
CDR3nt: TGTGCCAGCACCACAACCGGGGAGCTGTTTTTT

j_gene: TRBJ2-7
d_gene: .
abundance: .
v_gene: TRBV27
CDR3aa: CASSLSSGFEQYF
CDR3nt: TGTGCCAGCAGTTTATCGTCAGGGTTCGAGCAGTACTTC

j_gene: TRBJ2-1
d_gene: TRBD2
abundance: .
v_gene: TRBV6-6
CDR3aa: CACGPLAGLIEEQFF
CDR3nt: TGTGCCTGTGGTCCCTTAGCGGGGTTAATAGAAGAGCAGTTCTTC

j_gene: TRBJ2-1
d_gene: TRBD2
abundance: .
v_gene: TRBV6-5
CDR3aa: CASSPLAGGAREQFF
CDR3nt: TGTGCCAGCAGTCCGCTAGCGGGAGGGGCCAGGGAGCAGTTCTTC

j_gene: TRBJ2-3
d_gene: .
abundance: .
v_gene: TRBV7-9
CDR3aa: CASSPDTTSTDTQYF
CDR3nt: TGTGCCAGCAGTCCTGACACCACGAGCACAGATACGCAGTATTTT

j_gene: TRBJ1-1
d_gene: .
abundance: once
v_gene: TRBV13
CDR3aa: CASSAGGNTEAFF
CDR3nt: TGTGCCAGCAGCGCGGGGGGCAACACTGAAGCTTTCTTT

j_gene: TRBJ2-5
d_gene: .
abundance: .
v_gene: TRBV27
CDR3aa: CASSPDRGSQETQYF
CDR3nt: TGTGCCAGCAGCCCGGACAGAGGTTCCCAAGAGACCCAGTACTTC

j_gene: TRBJ1-2
d_gene: .
abundance: .
v_gene: TRBV11-2
CDR3aa: CASSLEGGYTF
CDR3nt: TGTGCCAGCAGCTTAGAGGGAGGCTACACCTTC

j_gene: TRBJ2-5
d_gene: .
abundance: .
v_gene: TRBV6-5
CDR3aa: CASFSGEETQYF
CDR3nt: TGTGCCAGCTTCAGTGGCGAAGAGACCCAGTACTTC

j_gene: TRBJ2-7
d_gene: TRBD2
abundance: .
v_gene: TRBV9
CDR3aa: CASSVAAGGYEQYF
CDR3nt: TGTGCCAGCAGCGTAGCTGCGGGAGGCTACGAGCAGTACTTC

j_gene: TRBJ1-4
d_gene: TRBD1
abundance: .
v_gene: TRBV2
CDR3aa: CASLGTVNNEKLFF
CDR3nt: TGTGCCAGCCTAGGGACAGTGAATAATGAAAAACTGTTTTTT

j_gene: TRBJ2-5
d_gene: TRBD1
abundance: once
v_gene: TRBV15
CDR3aa: CATSSFPGTGGVETQYF
CDR3nt: TGTGCCACCAGCAGTTTCCCCGGGACAGGGGGCGTGGAGACCCAGTACTTC

j_gene: TRBJ2-3
d_gene: TRBD2
abundance: .
v_gene: TRBV27
CDR3aa: CASSLWFPGLAGWADLYF
CDR3nt: TGTGCCAGCAGTTTATGGTTTCCGGGACTAGCGGGTTGGGCGGATTTGTATTTT

j_gene: TRBJ2-3
d_gene: .
abundance: .
v_gene: TRBV6-5
CDR3aa: CASSYGDTQYF
CDR3nt: TGTGCCAGCAGTTACGGCGATACGCAGTATTTT

j_gene: TRBJ1-4
d_gene: .
abundance: .
v_gene: TRBV28
CDR3aa: CASSLVRDPSEKLFF
CDR3nt: TGTGCCAGCAGTTTGGTTAGGGACCCGAGCGAAAAACTGTTTTTT